The clone carrying this T cell receptor beta chain has just a few counts. Its antigen is not known. TCRdb passed the reads through MiXCR, listing each CDR3 protein once. The table records about 250,000 distinct CDR3 sequences, roughly 6.5% of them present only once. This CDR3 is built from 15 residues. Germline V gene lookup returns CDR1 DFQATT and CDR2 SNEGSKA (reference sequence). The germline V and J ends were trimmed by 6 bases and 1 base, with 19 bases remaining between them. The data were taken from a study of T cell repertoires in cytomegalovirus infection. Study-wide points: Clonotypes of TCR beta that were HLA-C-restricted and CMV-specific dominated the ex vivo response.

The chain links TRBV20-1 to TRBJ2-7; maybe TRBD1 (6 bases). The receptor was isolated from a human donor in good health (CMV status not recorded). Some clones in this sample may be carry-over from other donors' samples. The sample comprised PBMCs. The CDR3 bases are TGCAGTGCAAGACCCAGGGGCGGGTCATCCTACGAGCAGTACTTC. Protein product: CSARPRGGSSYEQYF.